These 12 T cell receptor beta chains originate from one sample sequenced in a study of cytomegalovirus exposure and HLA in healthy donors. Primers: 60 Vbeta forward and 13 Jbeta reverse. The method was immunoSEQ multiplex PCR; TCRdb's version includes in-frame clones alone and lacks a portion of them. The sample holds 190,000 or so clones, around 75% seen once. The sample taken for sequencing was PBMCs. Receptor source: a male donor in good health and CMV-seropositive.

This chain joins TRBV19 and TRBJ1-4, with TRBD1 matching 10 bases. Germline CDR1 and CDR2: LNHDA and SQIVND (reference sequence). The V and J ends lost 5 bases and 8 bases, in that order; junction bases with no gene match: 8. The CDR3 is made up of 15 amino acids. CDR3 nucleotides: TGTGCCAGTAGTGCGGACAGGGGGAGTCGGGAAAAACTGTTTTTT. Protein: CASSADRGSREKLFF. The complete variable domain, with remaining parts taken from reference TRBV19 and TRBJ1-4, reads DGGITQSPKYLFRKEGQNVTLSCEQNLNHDAMYWYRQDPGQGLRLIYYSQIVNDFQKGDIAEGYSVSREKKESFPLTVTSAQKNPTAFYLCASSADRGSREKLFFGSGTQLSVL.

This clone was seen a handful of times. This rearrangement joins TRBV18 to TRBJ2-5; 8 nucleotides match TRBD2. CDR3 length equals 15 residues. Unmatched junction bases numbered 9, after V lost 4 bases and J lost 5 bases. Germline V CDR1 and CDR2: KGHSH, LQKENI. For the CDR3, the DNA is TGTGCCAGCTCACTAACGGGACTAGGAGGGGAGACCCAGTACTTC. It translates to CASSLTGLGGETQYF.

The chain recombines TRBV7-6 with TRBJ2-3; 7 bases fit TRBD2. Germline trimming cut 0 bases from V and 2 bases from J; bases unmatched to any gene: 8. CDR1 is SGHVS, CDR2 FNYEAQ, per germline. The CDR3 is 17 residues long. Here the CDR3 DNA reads TGTGCCAGCAGCTTAGCGCGGGGCGGGGGTTTCACAGATACGCAGTATTTT. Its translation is CASSLARGGGFTDTQYF.

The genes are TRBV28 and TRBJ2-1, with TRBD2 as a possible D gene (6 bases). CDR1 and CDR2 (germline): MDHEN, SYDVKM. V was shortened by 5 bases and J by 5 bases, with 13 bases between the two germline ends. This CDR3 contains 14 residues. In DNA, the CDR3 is TGTGCCAGCAGTAGGGCCGGGACTGACAATGAGCAGTTCTTC. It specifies CASSRAGTDNEQFF.

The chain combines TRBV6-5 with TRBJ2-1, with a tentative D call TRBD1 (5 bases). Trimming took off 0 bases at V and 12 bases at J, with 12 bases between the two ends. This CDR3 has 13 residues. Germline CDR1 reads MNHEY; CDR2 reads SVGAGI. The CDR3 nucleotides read TGTGCCAGCAGTTACTCGGGTTTAGGGGCGCAGTTCTTC. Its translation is CASSYSGLGAQFF.

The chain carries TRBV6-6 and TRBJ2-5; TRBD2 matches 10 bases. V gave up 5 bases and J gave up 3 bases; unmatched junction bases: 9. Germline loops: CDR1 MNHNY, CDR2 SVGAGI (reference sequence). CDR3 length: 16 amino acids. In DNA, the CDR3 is TGTGCCAGCAGTAACCCTCCAGCGGGAGGGAAAGAGACCCAGTACTTC. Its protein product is CASSNPPAGGKETQYF.

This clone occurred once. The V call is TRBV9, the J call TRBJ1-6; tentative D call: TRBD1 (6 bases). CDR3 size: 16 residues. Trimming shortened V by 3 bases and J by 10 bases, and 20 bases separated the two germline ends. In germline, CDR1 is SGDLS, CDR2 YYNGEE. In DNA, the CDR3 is TGTGCCAGCAGCGCCCACAGGGATCCGCCGATGTCACCCCTCCACTTT. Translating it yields CASSAHRDPPMSPLHF.

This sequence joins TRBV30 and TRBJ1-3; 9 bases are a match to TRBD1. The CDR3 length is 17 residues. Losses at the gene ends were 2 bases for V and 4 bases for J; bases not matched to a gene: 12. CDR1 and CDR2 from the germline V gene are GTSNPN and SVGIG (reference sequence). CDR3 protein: CAWSRAGTGQLGNTIYF. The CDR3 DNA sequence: TGTGCCTGGAGTAGGGCCGGGACAGGGCAATTGGGAAACACCATATATTTT. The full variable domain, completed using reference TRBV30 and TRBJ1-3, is SQTIHQWPATLVQPVGSPLSLECTVEGTSNPNLYWYRQAAGRGLQLLFYSVGIGQISSEVPQNLSASRPQDRQFILSSKKLLLSDSGFYLCAWSRAGTGQLGNTIYFGEGSWLTVV.

The CDR3 protein is CASSLLLAGDQETQYF. The CDR3 DNA reads as TGTGCCAGCAGCTTACTCCTAGCGGGGGACCAAGAGACCCAGTACTTC. The chain has TRBV5-4 and TRBJ2-5; 10 bases agree with TRBD2. The CDR3 spans 16 residues. Germline values: CDR1 SGHNT, CDR2 YYREEE (reference sequence). V shed 2 bases and J 0 bases; nucleotides not matched to a gene: 4.

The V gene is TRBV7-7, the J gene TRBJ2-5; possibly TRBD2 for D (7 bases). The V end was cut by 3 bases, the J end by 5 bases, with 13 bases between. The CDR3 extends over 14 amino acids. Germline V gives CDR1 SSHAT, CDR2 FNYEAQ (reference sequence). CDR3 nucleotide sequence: TGTGCCAGCAGCTTTTCGGGGGGCGCGGAGACCCAGTACTTC. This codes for CASSFSGGAETQYF.

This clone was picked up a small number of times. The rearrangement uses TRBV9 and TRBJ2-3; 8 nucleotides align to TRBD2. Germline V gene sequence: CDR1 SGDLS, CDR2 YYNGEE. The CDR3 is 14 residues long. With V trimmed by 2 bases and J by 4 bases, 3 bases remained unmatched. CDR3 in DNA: TGTGCCAGCAGCGTTGGACTAGCCTCAGATACGCAGTATTTT. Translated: CASSVGLASDTQYF.

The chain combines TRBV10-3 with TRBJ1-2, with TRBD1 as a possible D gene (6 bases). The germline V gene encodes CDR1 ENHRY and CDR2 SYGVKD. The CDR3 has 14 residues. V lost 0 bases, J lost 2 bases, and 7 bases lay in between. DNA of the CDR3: TGTGCCATCAGTGAGTCTGGACAGAACTATGGCTACACCTTC. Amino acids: CAISESGQNYGYTF.